Following are 32 T cell receptor beta chains from one sample sequenced in a study of blood T cells in healthy people across ages. Next came a second PCR, run for about 7 to 12 cycles, which used a sample-barcoded 5' primer along with a J-beta primer mix. TCRdb passed the 5' RACE reads through MiXCR, listing each CDR3 protein once. This table has about 970,000 distinct CDR3 sequences, roughly half appearing once. Sequenced material: blood. The source of these receptors is a woman aged 60-70 years in good health.

V is TRBV27 and J is TRBJ2-3; the match to TRBD2 covers 8 bases. J lost 4 bases, V lost 7 bases, and 10 bases had no gene match. Germline V lookup: CDR1 MNHEY, CDR2 SMNVEV (reference sequence). CDR3 size: 15 residues. For the CDR3, the DNA is TGTGCCAGCACCCAGCCGGGACTAGTCCCAGATACGCAGTATTTT. Its protein product is CASTQPGLVPDTQYF.

The count of this clonotype is one. The rearrangement uses TRBV10-1 and TRBJ2-2; 11 bases line up with TRBD2. With 5 bases clipped from V and 8 bases from J, the junction kept 4 bases outside the gene matches. This CDR3 spans 14 amino acids. CDR1 WNHNN and CDR2 SYGVQD come from the germline V gene (reference sequence). CDR3 residues: CASSRTSGRGELFF. DNA of the CDR3: TGCGCCAGCAGTCGCACTAGCGGGAGAGGGGAGCTGTTTTTT.

The J gene is TRBJ2-1, the V gene TRBV6-6; TRBD2 might be the D (6 bases). Trimming took off 5 bases at V and 13 bases at J, with 18 bases between the two ends. Germline CDR1 and CDR2: MNHNY and SVGAGI (reference sequence). The CDR3 has 13 residues. This chain's CDR3 is CASSDGRDFEQFF. The CDR3 nucleotides read TGTGCCAGCAGTGACGGTAGGGACTTTGAACAGTTCTTC.

The chain recombines TRBV5-1 with TRBJ2-3; 7 bases are shared with TRBD2. CDR3 length equals 17 residues. Per germline, CDR1 SGHRS and CDR2 YFSETQ. V gave up 1 base and J gave up 3 bases; unmatched junction bases: 11. The CDR3 here is CASSLRPGLRSTDTQYF. The CDR3, as DNA: TGCGCCAGCAGCTTGCGACCGGGACTACGTTCTACAGATACGCAGTATTTT. Full variable domain (remainder filled in from reference TRBV5-1 and TRBJ2-3): KAGVTQTPRYLIKTRGQQVTLSCSPISGHRSVSWYQQTPGQGLQFLFEYFSETQRNKGNFPGRFSGRQFSNSRSEMNVSTLELGDSALYLCASSLRPGLRSTDTQYFGPGTRLTVL.

The chain links TRBV9 to TRBJ2-5, with a tentative D call TRBD1 (5 bases). This CDR3 region has 15 residues. The V and J ends lost 0 bases and 2 bases respectively, with 11 bases between them. Germline CDR1 SGDLS, CDR2 YYNGEE. In nucleotides, the CDR3 is TGTGCCAGCAGCGTAGCTAGGGGCCCTCAAGAGACCCAGTACTTC. It specifies CASSVARGPQETQYF. Drawing the rest from reference TRBV9 and TRBJ2-5, the complete variable domain is DSGVTQTPKHLITATGQRVTLRCSPRSGDLSVYWYQQSLDQGLQFLIQYYNGEERAKGNILERFSAQQFPDLHSELNLSSLELGDSALYFCASSVARGPQETQYFGPGTRLLVL.

By its share, this clonotype is medium-sized. The gene calls are TRBV20-1 and TRBJ2-5; 12 positions match TRBD1. The CDR3 contains 13 residues. The germline gives CDR1 DFQATT, CDR2 SNEGSKA (reference sequence). Losses at the gene ends were 4 bases for V and 7 bases for J; bases not matched to a gene: 4. The chain's CDR3 is CSAKPGQGATQYF. The CDR3 DNA follows: TGCAGTGCTAAGCCGGGACAGGGGGCGACCCAGTACTTC.

The rearrangement joins TRBV7-3 to TRBJ2-3, with 9 bases aligning to TRBD2. The J segment lost 1 base and the V segment lost 4 bases, leaving 3 bases of the junction unmatched. This CDR3 is 15 amino acids long. Germline V CDR1 and CDR2: SGHTA, FQGTGA. The DNA for the CDR3 is TGTGCCAGCAGCTCCTCTAGCGGGGGCACAGATACGCAGTATTTT. The encoded protein is CASSSSSGGTDTQYF.

This rearrangement joins TRBV7-2 to TRBJ2-3; 14 bases align to TRBD2. The CDR3 sequence is 17 residues long. Trimming at V came to 4 bases and at J to 5 bases, leaving 8 bases not matched to a gene. Per the germline V gene, CDR1 is SGHTA and CDR2 is FQGNSA. CDR3 sequence: CASSSRLAGGPGDTQYF. CDR3 nucleotide sequence: TGTGCCAGCAGCTCCAGACTAGCGGGAGGGCCAGGAGATACGCAGTATTTT.

The rearrangement joins TRBV3-1 to TRBJ1-2, with 8 bases lining up with TRBD1. Germline V gene sequence: CDR1 LGHDT, CDR2 YNNKEL (reference sequence). The CDR3 runs to 14 residues. V gave up 6 bases and J gave up 3 bases; unmatched junction bases: 6. CDR3 in amino acids: CASRRTGYDYGYTF. In nucleotides, the CDR3 is TGTGCCAGCAGGCGGACAGGGTACGACTATGGCTACACCTTC.

The V and J genes are TRBV5-6 and TRBJ2-7; D may be TRBD2 (5 bases). The J call may be incorrect, as the DNA end agrees better with TRBJ2-5. The CDR3 loop spans 15 amino acids. Germline V CDR1 and CDR2: SGHDT, YYEEEE. The CDR3 region has the DNA TGTGCCAGCAGCTTGGCGGGAATTGGGCGGGAGACCCAGTACTTC. Its protein product is CASSLAGIGRETQYF.

This rearrangement joins TRBV10-2 to TRBJ1-4, with D tentatively TRBD1 (5 bases). The CDR3 is 14 amino acids. CDR1 and CDR2 (germline): WSHSY, SAAADI. CDR3 sequence: CVSTGTPRAEKLFF. CDR3 coding DNA: TGCGTCAGTACCGGGACCCCCCGGGCTGAAAAACTGTTTTTT.

The chain is built from TRBV12-3 or TRBV12-4 and TRBJ2-3; tentatively, D is TRBD1 (6 bases). Trimming stripped 3 bases from V and 5 bases from J, with 24 bases between. The CDR3 is 18 residues long. The CDR3 DNA is TGTGCCAGCAGTTTTTTCACAGGGAACTACCAAGAGGGAGATACGCAGTATTTT. It is translated as CASSFFTGNYQEGDTQYF.

The V and J genes are TRBV7-2 and TRBJ1-2; D not resolved. V gave up 5 bases and J gave up 7 bases, with 14 bases separating them. From germline, CDR1 is SGHTA and CDR2 FQGNSA. There are 13 residues in the CDR3. The CDR3 is CASSTSQGFGYTF. The DNA of the CDR3 is TGTGCCAGCAGCACAAGCCAAGGGTTTGGCTACACCTTC.

This clonotype was seen a few times. The chain uses TRBV12-3 or TRBV12-4 and TRBJ2-5; no firm D call. The germline V and J ends were trimmed by 6 bases and 5 bases, with 13 bases remaining between them. The CDR3 extends over 13 amino acids. CDR3 nucleotides: TGTGCCAGCAGGGACGGATTTTTGGAGACCCAGTACTTC. As protein: CASRDGFLETQYF.

This chain connects TRBV20-1 to TRBJ2-1, with TRBD2 identical over 8 bases. The length of the CDR3 is 15 residues. Trimming at V came to 0 bases and at J to 3 bases, leaving 4 bases not matched to a gene. From germline, CDR1 is DFQATT and CDR2 SNEGSKA (reference sequence). CDR3 loop: CSAREPGLGYNEQFF. The CDR3 nucleotides are TGCAGTGCTAGAGAGCCGGGACTAGGCTACAATGAGCAGTTCTTC.

The rearrangement uses TRBV20-1 and TRBJ2-7; maybe TRBD1 (5 bases). CDR3 size: 12 residues. Germline CDR1 and CDR2: DFQATT and SNEGSKA (reference sequence). Trimming cost V 6 bases and J 7 bases, with 16 bases left between them. Here the CDR3 reads CSARAQPNEQYF. CDR3 DNA sequence: TGCAGTGCCAGGGCCCAGCCCAATGAGCAGTACTTC.

This chain uses TRBV3-1 with TRBJ2-3; TRBD2 is a possible D gene (5 bases). Looked up from germline, CDR1 is LGHDT and CDR2 is YNNKEL (reference sequence). This CDR3 has 15 residues. V shed 3 bases and J shed 2 bases, with 12 bases lying between them. CDR3: CASSHLRVSTDTQYF. The CDR3, as DNA: TGTGCCAGCAGCCATCTGCGGGTCTCCACAGATACGCAGTATTTT.

This clonotype appeared a few times. This chain uses TRBV5-1 with TRBJ2-1; no firm D call. Trimming pared 3 bases from V and 1 base from J, leaving 11 bases between. Germline V gene data show CDR1 as SGHRS and CDR2 as YFSETQ. The CDR3 consists of 15 residues. The CDR3 loop is CASSYDSGSYNEQFF. In DNA, the CDR3 is TGCGCCAGCAGCTACGACTCCGGATCCTACAATGAGCAGTTCTTC. The full variable domain, rest sourced from reference TRBV5-1 and TRBJ2-1, is KAGVTQTPRYLIKTRGQQVTLSCSPISGHRSVSWYQQTPGQGLQFLFEYFSETQRNKGNFPGRFSGRQFSNSRSEMNVSTLELGDSALYLCASSYDSGSYNEQFFGPGTRLTVL.

The chain links TRBV12-3 or TRBV12-4 to TRBJ2-5; 13 nucleotides align to TRBD2. Unmatched junction bases numbered 2, after V lost 2 bases and J lost 2 bases. The CDR3 extends over 16 amino acids. The CDR3 DNA is TGTGCCAGCAGTTTACCGGGACTAGCGGGACAAGAGACCCAGTACTTC. Translated, it gives CASSLPGLAGQETQYF.

Notes on this clonotype: Mismatch with germline at one junction end may stem from a read error. V gene TRBV6-1 combines with J gene TRBJ1-1; D is unclear. The CDR3 covers 15 residues. The germline V gene has CDR1 MNHNS and CDR2 SASEGT. DNA of the CDR3: TGTGCCAGCAGTGGGAGTGAGTCAACGAACACTGAGGCTTTCTTT. This sequence encodes CASSGSESTNTEAFF.

This chain connects TRBV6-6 to TRBJ2-5; no reliable D call. The DNA end favors TRBJ2-7, so the J call may be wrong. The length of the CDR3 is 13 residues. CDR1 MNHNY and CDR2 SVGAGI come from the germline V gene (reference sequence). The CDR3 DNA reads as TGTGCCAGCACGGCACACCCTGATTACGAGCAGTACTTC. This translates into CASTAHPDYEQYF.

The chain combines TRBV9 with TRBJ2-7; maybe TRBD2 (6 bases). V lost 0 bases and J 5 bases, leaving 18 bases between the germline ends. Germline assignment: CDR1 SGDLS and CDR2 YYNGEE. The CDR3 has 16 residues. The CDR3 protein is CASSVAPGAPSHEQYF. DNA of the CDR3: TGTGCCAGCAGCGTAGCTCCGGGAGCCCCTTCTCACGAGCAGTACTTC. Full variable domain (missing parts from reference TRBV9 and TRBJ2-7): DSGVTQTPKHLITATGQRVTLRCSPRSGDLSVYWYQQSLDQGLQFLIQYYNGEERAKGNILERFSAQQFPDLHSELNLSSLELGDSALYFCASSVAPGAPSHEQYFGPGTRLTVT.

The rearrangement uses TRBV12-3 or TRBV12-4 and TRBJ2-7, with TRBD1 matching 9 bases. J gave up 5 bases and V 6 bases, and 11 bases lay outside the gene matches. This CDR3 spans 15 amino acids. The CDR3 DNA sequence: TGTGCCAGCAGAGTTGGTGGGACAGGGCTGGACGAGCAGTACTTC. Translated: CASRVGGTGLDEQYF.

The V and J genes are TRBV29-1 and TRBJ2-2; D gene unclear. Germline V CDR1 and CDR2: SQVTM, ANQGSEA. CDR3 length: 12 amino acids. The V end was cut by 4 bases, the J end by 7 bases, with 10 bases between. For the CDR3, the DNA is TGCAGCGTTGCCCGTTTAAACGGGGAGCTGTTTTTT. It encodes CSVARLNGELFF.

V is TRBV7-9 and J is TRBJ2-5, with 8 bases identical to TRBD2. The DNA end lines up better with TRBJ2-7; the J call may be wrong. Germline CDR1 reads SEHNR; CDR2 reads FQNEAQ (reference sequence). This CDR3 contains 15 residues. Here the CDR3 DNA reads TGTGCCAGCAGCTTACATAGGCGGGAGGCCGACGAGCAGTACTTC. Encoded protein: CASSLHRREADEQYF.

This sequence joins TRBV9 and TRBJ2-7; the D gene is possibly TRBD2 (6 bases). The CDR3 is made up of 14 amino acids. Trimming took off 4 bases at V and 3 bases at J, with 14 bases between the two ends. CDR1 and CDR2 (germline): SGDLS, YYNGEE. The CDR3 reads CASSPYSGSYEQYF. CDR3 coding DNA: TGTGCCAGCAGCCCATATAGCGGAAGCTACGAGCAGTACTTC.

This clonotype was seen a few times. V and J are TRBV20-1 and TRBJ2-3; no reliable D call. V dropped 6 bases and J dropped 2 bases, with 6 bases sitting between them. Germline V lookup: CDR1 DFQATT, CDR2 SNEGSKA (reference sequence). This CDR3 is built from 11 residues. The CDR3 loop is CSALYTDTQYF. For the CDR3, the DNA is TGCAGTGCGCTTTACACAGATACGCAGTATTTT.

The chain is built from TRBV20-1 and TRBJ2-1, with a weak D call TRBD2 (5 bases). V gave up 0 bases and J gave up 7 bases, with 16 bases separating them. The CDR3 length is 15 residues. Per germline, CDR1 DFQATT and CDR2 SNEGSKA (reference sequence). The CDR3: CSARDHGKGNNEQFF. In DNA, the CDR3 is TGCAGTGCTAGAGATCACGGGAAAGGCAATAATGAGCAGTTCTTC.

This clonotype was counted ten times or more. This chain links TRBV10-3 with TRBJ1-1, with 7 bases that match TRBD1. Per the germline V gene, CDR1 is ENHRY and CDR2 is SYGVKD. With V trimmed by 6 bases and J by 2 bases, 6 bases remained unmatched. The CDR3 totals 14 residues. Here the CDR3 reads CAIRGGQSNTEAFF. The DNA for the CDR3 is TGTGCCATCAGGGGGGGACAGTCAAACACTGAAGCTTTCTTT.

This sequence joins TRBV6-6 and TRBJ1-3, with 7 bases aligning to TRBD1. This CDR3 is built from 14 residues. The V gene's germline CDR1 is MNHNY and CDR2 SVGAGI (reference sequence). The V gene end was trimmed by 8 bases and the J gene end by 0 bases; junction bases not matched to a gene: 4. CDR3 amino acids: CASYRDSSGNTIYF. Written as DNA, the CDR3 is TGTGCCAGCTACAGGGACAGCTCTGGAAACACCATATATTTT.

This clonotype was seen more than once but under ten times. The chain combines TRBV29-1 with TRBJ2-1; the match to TRBD2 covers 11 bases. The CDR3 spans 16 residues. Germline V gives CDR1 SQVTM, CDR2 ANQGSEA. The junction had 9 bases not matched to a gene; V was cut back by 0 bases and J by 8 bases. CDR3 amino acids: CSVEETLAGVFHEQFF. CDR3 DNA sequence: TGCAGCGTTGAAGAGACACTAGCGGGAGTGTTCCATGAGCAGTTCTTC.

The chain is built from TRBV3-1 and TRBJ2-3; TRBD2 agrees at 8 bases. The CDR3 runs to 16 residues. Germline CDR1 LGHDT, CDR2 YNNKEL (reference sequence). V was pared by 0 bases and J by 7 bases, with 9 bases of the junction left unmatched. CDR3 in amino acids: CASSQETGTRSNTQYF. The CDR3 DNA is TGTGCCAGCAGCCAAGAAACCGGGACTAGGTCCAATACGCAGTATTTT.